The rows below give T cell receptor beta chains drawn from one sample of a study of regulatory T cells. Profiling relied on immunoSEQ multiplex PCR, and the TCRdb table lists in-frame clones only, not all of them. The sample comprises over 30,000 clones, over 90% of which are singletons, and about 0.99% rests with the top ten. The sequenced sample consisted of conventional CD4+ T cells sorted from blood. Source of these receptors: a child aged 2-15 years with CD3G deficiency. The CDR3 runs from the conserved cysteine through the conserved F or W. The D gene is left open where the match is weak. Clone size is given for some rows only: seen once, a few or many times, or a class if the clone is expanded.

V,size,J,D,DNA,CDR3
TRBV28,-,TRBJ1-2,TRBD1,TGTGCCAGCCGCCGGGACAGGGCTGGCTACACCTTC,CASRRDRAGYTF
TRBV6-1,-,TRBJ2-1,TRBD2,TGTGCCAGCACGTCGATGGTAGCGGGACGGAATGAGCAGTTCTTC,CASTSMVAGRNEQFF
TRBV28,-,TRBJ1-1,-,TGTGCCAGCAGTTTAGATCTGAGGACCGAAAGGACTGAAGCTTTCTTT,CASSLDLRTERTEAFF
TRBV6-1,-,TRBJ1-2,TRBD1,TGTGCCAGCAGTCCGACAGGGACGGGTGGCTACACCTTC,CASSPTGTGGYTF
TRBV18,-,TRBJ2-4,-,TGTGCCAGCTCACCGAACTCAGGGGGGGACATTCAGTACTTC,CASSPNSGGDIQYF
TRBV10-3,-,TRBJ1-1,-,TGTGCCATCAGGAGGGGAGGGACGAAGGAAGCTTTCTTT,CAIRRGGTKEAFF
TRBV28,once,TRBJ2-7,-,TGTGCCAGCAGTGGGGACCGCTCCTACGAGCAGTACTTC,CASSGDRSYEQYF
TRBV21-1,-,TRBJ1-4,-,TGTGCCAGCACGAAGGCTGGCCTTAATGAAAAACTGTTTTTT,CASTKAGLNEKLFF
TRBV6-6,-,TRBJ2-7,-,TGTGCCAGCAGTTCACAGGGTGCGTACGAGCAGTACTTC,CASSSQGAYEQYF
TRBV19,-,TRBJ1-2,TRBD1,TGTGCCAGTAGTGGGGGGGACAGCCTCAACTATGGCTACACCTTC,CASSGGDSLNYGYTF
TRBV14,-,TRBJ2-5,-,TGTGCCAGCAGTCGTAACGTGGGGGAGACCCAGTACTTC,CASSRNVGETQYF
TRBV19,-,TRBJ2-3,-,TGTGCCAGTAGTACCGGGACTCATCTCGGCGATACGCAGTATTTT,CASSTGTHLGDTQYF
TRBV28,-,TRBJ1-1,-,TGTGCCAGCAGCCTTTGGGGGGCCACTGAAGCTTTCTTT,CASSLWGATEAFF
TRBV28,-,TRBJ1-3,TRBD1,TGTGCCAGCAGGACAGGGGCCAGCACCATATATTTT,CASRTGASTIYF
TRBV5-1,-,TRBJ2-1,TRBD2,TGCGCCAGCAGCTTGACCGGGACTAGGGTCAATGAGCAGTTCTTC,CASSLTGTRVNEQFF
TRBV7-9,-,TRBJ2-1,-,TGTGCCAGCAGCTTAGAAGTGGCCCACAATGAGCAGTTCTTC,CASSLEVAHNEQFF
TRBV28,-,TRBJ2-3,TRBD2,TGTGCCAGCAGTTTAACTAGCGGGAGGGGAACAGATACGCAGTATTTT,CASSLTSGRGTDTQYF
TRBV5-4,-,TRBJ2-1,-,TGTGCCAGCAGCGGTAAGGAGGGTGAGCAGTTCTTC,CASSGKEGEQFF
TRBV7-9,-,TRBJ1-1,-,TGTGCCAGCAGCTTAGGACAGAACACTGAAGCTTTCTTT,CASSLGQNTEAFF
TRBV7-9,once,TRBJ2-7,-,TGTGCCAGCAGCTTAGATGTTTTCTCCGAGCAGTACTTC,CASSLDVFSEQYF
TRBV28,-,TRBJ1-2,-,TGTGCCAGCAGTTTAGGGCGGGGGCTAGGCTACACCTTC,CASSLGRGLGYTF
TRBV10-3,once,TRBJ1-6,-,TGTGCCATCAGTGAGCAGGGGATCTCACCCCTCCACTTT,CAISEQGISPLHF
TRBV6-1,-,TRBJ2-6,TRBD1,TGTGCCAGCAGTGCCGGACAGGGGGCTGGGGCCAACGTCCTGACTTTC,CASSAGQGAGANVLTF